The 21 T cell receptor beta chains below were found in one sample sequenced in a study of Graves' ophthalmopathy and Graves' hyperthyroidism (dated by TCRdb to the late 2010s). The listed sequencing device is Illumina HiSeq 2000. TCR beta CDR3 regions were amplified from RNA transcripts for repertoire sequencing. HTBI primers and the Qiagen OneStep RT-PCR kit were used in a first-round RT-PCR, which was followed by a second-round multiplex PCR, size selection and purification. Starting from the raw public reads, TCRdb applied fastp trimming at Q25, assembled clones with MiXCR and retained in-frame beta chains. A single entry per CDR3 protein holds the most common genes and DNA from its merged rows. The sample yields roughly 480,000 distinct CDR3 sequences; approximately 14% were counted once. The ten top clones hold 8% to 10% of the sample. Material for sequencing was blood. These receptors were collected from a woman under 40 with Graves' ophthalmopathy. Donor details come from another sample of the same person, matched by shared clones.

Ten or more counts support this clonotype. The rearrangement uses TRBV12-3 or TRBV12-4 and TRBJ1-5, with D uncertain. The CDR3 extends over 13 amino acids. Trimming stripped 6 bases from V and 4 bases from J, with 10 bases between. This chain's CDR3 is CASSLDLNQPQHF. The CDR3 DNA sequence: TGTGCCAGCAGCCTGGACTTAAATCAGCCCCAGCATTTT.

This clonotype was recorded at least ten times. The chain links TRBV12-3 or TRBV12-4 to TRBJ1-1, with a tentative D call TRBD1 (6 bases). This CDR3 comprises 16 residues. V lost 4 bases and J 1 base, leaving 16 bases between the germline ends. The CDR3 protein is CASSSFFGGGNTEAFF. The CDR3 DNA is TGTGCCAGCAGTTCCTTTTTCGGAGGGGGGAACACTGAAGCTTTCTTT.

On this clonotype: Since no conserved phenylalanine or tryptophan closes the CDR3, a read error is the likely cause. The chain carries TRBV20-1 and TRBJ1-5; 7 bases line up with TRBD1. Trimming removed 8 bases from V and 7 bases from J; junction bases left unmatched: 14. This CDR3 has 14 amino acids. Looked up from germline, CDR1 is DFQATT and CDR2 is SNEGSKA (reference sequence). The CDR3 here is CSLSRGSVRQPQHV. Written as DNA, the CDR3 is TGCAGTCTAAGCAGGGGGTCGGTTCGGCAGCCCCAGCATGTT.

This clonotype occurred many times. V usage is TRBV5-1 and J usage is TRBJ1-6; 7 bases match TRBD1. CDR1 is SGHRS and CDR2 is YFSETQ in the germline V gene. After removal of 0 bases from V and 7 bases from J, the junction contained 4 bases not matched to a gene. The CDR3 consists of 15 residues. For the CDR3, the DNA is TGCGCCAGCAGCTTGGAGGGGACAGAGAATTCACCCCTCCACTTT. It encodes CASSLEGTENSPLHF.

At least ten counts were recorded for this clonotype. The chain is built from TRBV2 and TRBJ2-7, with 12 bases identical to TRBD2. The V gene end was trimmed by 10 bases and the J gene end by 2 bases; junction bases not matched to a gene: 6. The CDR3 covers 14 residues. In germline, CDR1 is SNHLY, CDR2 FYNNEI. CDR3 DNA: TGTGCCAACCAGAGACTAGCGGGAGCCTACGAGCAGTACTTC. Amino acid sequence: CANQRLAGAYEQYF.

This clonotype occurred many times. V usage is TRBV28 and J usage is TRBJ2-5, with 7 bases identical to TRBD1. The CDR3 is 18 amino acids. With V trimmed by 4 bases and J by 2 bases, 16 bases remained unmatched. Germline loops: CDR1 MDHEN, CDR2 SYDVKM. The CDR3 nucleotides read TGTGCCAGCAGTTCGGGACAGTCAGCTCGGTCGCGGCAAGAGACCCAGTACTTC. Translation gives CASSSGQSARSRQETQYF.

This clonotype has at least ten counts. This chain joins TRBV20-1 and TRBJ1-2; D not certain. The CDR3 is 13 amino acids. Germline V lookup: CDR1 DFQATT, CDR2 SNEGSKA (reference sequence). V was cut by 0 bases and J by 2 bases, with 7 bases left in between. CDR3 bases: TGCAGTGCTAGAGACGTCGTGAACTATGGCTACACCTTC. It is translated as CSARDVVNYGYTF.

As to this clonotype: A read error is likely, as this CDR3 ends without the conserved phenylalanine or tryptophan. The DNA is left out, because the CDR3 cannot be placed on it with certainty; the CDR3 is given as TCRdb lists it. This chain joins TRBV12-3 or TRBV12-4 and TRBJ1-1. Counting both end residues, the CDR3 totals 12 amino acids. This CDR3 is CASSFFDTEACL.

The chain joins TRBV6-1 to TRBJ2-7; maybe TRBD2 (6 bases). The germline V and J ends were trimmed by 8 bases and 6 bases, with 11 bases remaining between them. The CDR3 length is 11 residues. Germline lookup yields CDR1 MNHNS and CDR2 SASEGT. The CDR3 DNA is TGTGCCAGCGCGCGGGGATCCGAGCAGTACTTC. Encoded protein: CASARGSEQYF.

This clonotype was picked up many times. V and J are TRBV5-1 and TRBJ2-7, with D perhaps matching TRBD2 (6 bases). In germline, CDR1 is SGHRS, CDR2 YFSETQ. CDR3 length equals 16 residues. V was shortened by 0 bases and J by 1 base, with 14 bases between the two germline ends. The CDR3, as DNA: TGCGCCAGCAGCTTGGCCTTGGGACGGGGGTCCTACGAGCAGTACTTC. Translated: CASSLALGRGSYEQYF.

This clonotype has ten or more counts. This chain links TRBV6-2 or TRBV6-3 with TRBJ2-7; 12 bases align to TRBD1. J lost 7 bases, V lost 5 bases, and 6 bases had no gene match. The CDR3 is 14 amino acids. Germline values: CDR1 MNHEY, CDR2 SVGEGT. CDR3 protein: CASSTRDRGPEQYF. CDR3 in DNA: TGTGCCAGCAGTACCCGGGACAGGGGGCCTGAGCAGTACTTC.

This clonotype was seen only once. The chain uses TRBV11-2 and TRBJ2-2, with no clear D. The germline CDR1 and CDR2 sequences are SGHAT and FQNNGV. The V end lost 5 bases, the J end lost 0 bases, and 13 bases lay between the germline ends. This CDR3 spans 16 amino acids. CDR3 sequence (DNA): TGTGCCAGCAGCCTACCTAGTTTGACGAACACCGGGGAGCTGTTTTTT. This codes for CASSLPSLTNTGELFF.

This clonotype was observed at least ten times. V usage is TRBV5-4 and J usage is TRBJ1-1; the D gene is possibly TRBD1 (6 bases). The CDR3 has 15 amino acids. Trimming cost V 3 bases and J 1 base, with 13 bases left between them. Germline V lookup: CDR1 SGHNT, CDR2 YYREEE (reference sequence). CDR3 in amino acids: CASSSRQAPNTEAFF. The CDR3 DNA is TGTGCCAGCAGCTCGAGACAGGCCCCGAACACTGAAGCTTTCTTT.

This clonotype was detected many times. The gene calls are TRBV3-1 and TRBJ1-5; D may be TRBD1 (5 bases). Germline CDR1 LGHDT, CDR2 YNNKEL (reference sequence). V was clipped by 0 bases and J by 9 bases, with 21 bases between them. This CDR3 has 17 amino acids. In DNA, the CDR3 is TGTGCCAGCAGCCAAGATCAATCGGGGACCCGGGTTGGGCCCCAGCATTTT. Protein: CASSQDQSGTRVGPQHF.

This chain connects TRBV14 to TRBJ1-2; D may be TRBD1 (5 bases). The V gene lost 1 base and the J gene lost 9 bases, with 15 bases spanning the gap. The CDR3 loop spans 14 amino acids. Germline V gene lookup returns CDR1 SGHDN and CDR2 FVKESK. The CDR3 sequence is CASSQAGRAYSYTF. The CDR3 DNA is TGTGCCAGCAGCCAAGCGGGCAGGGCGTACAGCTACACCTTC.

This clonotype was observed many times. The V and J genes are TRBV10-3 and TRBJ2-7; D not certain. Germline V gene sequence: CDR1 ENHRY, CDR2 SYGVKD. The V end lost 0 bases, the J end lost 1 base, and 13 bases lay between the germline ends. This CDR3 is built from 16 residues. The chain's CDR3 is CAISESTLDISYEQYF. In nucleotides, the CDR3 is TGTGCCATCAGTGAGTCGACTCTTGACATTTCCTACGAGCAGTACTTC.

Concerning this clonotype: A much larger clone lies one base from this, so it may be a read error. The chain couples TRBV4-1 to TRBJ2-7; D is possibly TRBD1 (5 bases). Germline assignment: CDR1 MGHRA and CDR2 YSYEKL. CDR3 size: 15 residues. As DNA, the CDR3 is TGCGCCAGCAGCCAAGACAGGGCCCCCTCCCACGAGCAGTACTTC. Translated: CASSQDRAPSHEQYF.

The CDR3 region is CATVGGYTEAFF. The CDR3 DNA reads TGTGCCACCGTAGGGGGTTACACTGAAGCTTTCTTT. The chain is built from TRBV6-1 and TRBJ1-1; maybe TRBD1 (6 bases). V was clipped by 10 bases and J by 3 bases, with 12 bases between them. Germline V gene lookup returns CDR1 MNHNS and CDR2 SASEGT. The CDR3 consists of 12 residues.

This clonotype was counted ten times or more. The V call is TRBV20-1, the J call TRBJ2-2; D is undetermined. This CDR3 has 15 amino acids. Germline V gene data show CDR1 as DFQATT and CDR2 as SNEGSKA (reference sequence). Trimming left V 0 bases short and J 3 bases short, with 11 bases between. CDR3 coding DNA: TGCAGTGCTAGAGATCTTAGGGCCGACACCGGGGAGCTGTTTTTT. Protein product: CSARDLRADTGELFF.

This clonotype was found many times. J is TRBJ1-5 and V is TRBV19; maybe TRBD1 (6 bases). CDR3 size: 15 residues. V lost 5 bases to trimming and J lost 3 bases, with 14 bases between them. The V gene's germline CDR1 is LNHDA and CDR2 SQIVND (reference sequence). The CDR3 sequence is CASSPTDRFNQPQHF. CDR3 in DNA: TGTGCCAGTAGTCCCACCGACAGGTTCAATCAGCCCCAGCATTTT.

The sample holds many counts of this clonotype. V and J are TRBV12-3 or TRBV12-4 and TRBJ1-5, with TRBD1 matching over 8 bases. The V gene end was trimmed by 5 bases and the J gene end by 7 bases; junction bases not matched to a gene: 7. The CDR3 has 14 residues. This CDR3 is CASSRTGRGQPQHF. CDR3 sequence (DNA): TGTGCCAGCAGTCGGACAGGGAGGGGACAGCCCCAGCATTTT.